A selection of T cell receptor beta chains follows, all from one sample in a study of patients and donors after allogeneic stem cell transplantation. TCRdb re-derived calls from the RT-PCR reads in MiXCR, one entry per CDR3 protein. The table includes hundreds of thousands of distinct CDR3 sequences, approximately 16% detected once. Specimen: blood, either unsorted or a sorted T cell fraction (not recorded which). The receptors stem from a human donor who was either an allogeneic HSCT recipient or a stem cell or donor lymphocyte infusion donor (not recorded which). It is not recorded whose cells these are; they may come from a transplant donor. CDR3s include the opening cysteine and the closing phenylalanine or tryptophan. D genes are given only for firm matches. Not every row has a clone size; where given, it reads once, few, many or a size class.

cdr3_aa,cdr3_nt,v_call,d_call,j_call,clone_size
CSVMENTEAFF,TGCAGCGTTATGGAGAACACTGAAGCTTTCTTT,TRBV29-1,.,TRBJ1-1,few
CASRPSGAGPDTQYF,TGTGCCAGCAGACCAAGCGGAGCTGGGCCAGATACGCAGTATTTT,TRBV3-1,.,TRBJ2-3,few
CASSGISGYEQYF,TGTGCCAGCAGCGGAATCTCGGGCTACGAGCAGTACTTC,TRBV5-6,.,TRBJ2-7,.
CATSSTSGLRGSYEQYF,TGTGCCACCAGCAGCACTAGCGGCCTCAGGGGGTCCTACGAGCAGTACTTC,TRBV15,.,TRBJ2-7,.
CASRFWGGAGTEAFF,TGTGCCAGCAGGTTTTGGGGGGGCGCAGGCACTGAAGCTTTCTTT,TRBV7-8,.,TRBJ1-1,.
CATSPGSRLAGVNYSYNEQFF,TGTGCCACCAGTCCTGGGTCGAGGCTAGCGGGAGTGAACTACTCCTACAATGAGCAGTTCTTC,TRBV24-1,TRBD2,TRBJ2-1,few
CASSFLAEETQYF,TGCGCCAGCAGCTTTCTAGCGGAAGAGACCCAGTACTTC,TRBV5-1,TRBD2,TRBJ2-5,few
CASSYSGTAPATNEKLFF,TGTGCCAGCAGTTACTCCGGGACAGCGCCTGCAACTAATGAAAAACTGTTTTTT,TRBV6-5,TRBD1,TRBJ1-4,few
CASSLVGTGGSRRKGYTF,TGTGCCAGCAGCTTAGTCGGGACAGGGGGCTCTCGCCGGAAGGGCTACACCTTC,TRBV7-8,TRBD1,TRBJ1-2,.
CASSQDRSGRRPGELFF,TGCGCCAGCAGCCAAGATAGAAGCGGGAGGCGGCCCGGGGAGCTGTTTTTT,TRBV4-1,TRBD2,TRBJ2-2,.
CATSRDPGRGTEAFF,TGTGCCACCAGCAGAGACCCAGGGAGGGGGACTGAAGCTTTCTTT,TRBV15,.,TRBJ1-1,few
CASSYPTGNTEAFF,TGTGCCAGCAGCTACCCTACTGGGAACACTGAAGCTTTCTTT,TRBV13,.,TRBJ1-1,many
CAGSRDRDTQYF,TGTGCCGGGTCCCGGGATAGGGATACGCAGTATTTT,TRBV2,.,TRBJ2-3,few
CSARDRTARANYGYTF,TGCAGTGCTAGAGATAGGACAGCCAGGGCTAACTATGGCTACACCTTC,TRBV20-1,.,TRBJ1-2,.
CASSARDSLTGELFF,TGCGCCAGCAGCGCCCGGGACAGCCTCACCGGGGAGCTGTTTTTT,TRBV5-1,TRBD1,TRBJ2-2,.
CSVECESQGNTIYF,TGCAGCGTTGAATGTGAATCGCAAGGAAACACCATATATTTT,TRBV29-1,.,TRBJ1-3,.
CASSQGQPTEAFF,TGCGCCAGCAGCCAAGGGCAGCCCACTGAAGCTTTCTTT,TRBV4-3,.,TRBJ1-1,.
CASSGGLAGDTGELFF,TGTGCCAGCAGTGGGGGACTAGCGGGGGACACCGGGGAGCTGTTTTTT,TRBV7-2,TRBD2,TRBJ2-2,.
CASSPPGGPTEAFF,TGTGCCAGCAGTCCGCCGGGGGGGCCCACTGAAGCTTTCTTT,TRBV6-1,.,TRBJ1-1,few
CASSPRQEGYTF,TGTGCCAGCAGCCCGAGACAGGAGGGCTACACCTTC,TRBV7-9,.,TRBJ1-2,.
CASSPLSGDTQYF,TGTGCCAGCAGCCCCCTTTCCGGCGATACGCAGTATTTT,TRBV9,.,TRBJ2-3,.
CASKQGPLGSYNEQFF,TGTGCCAGCAAACAGGGGCCCCTGGGCTCCTACAATGAGCAGTTCTTC,TRBV6-1,TRBD1,TRBJ2-1,.
CASSFRTAGGETQYF,TGTGCCAGCAGCTTTCGGACTGCAGGTGGGGAGACCCAGTACTTC,TRBV5-8,.,TRBJ2-5,.
CASRPQVGRYEQYF,TGTGCCAGCAGACCACAGGTCGGTAGATACGAGCAGTACTTC,TRBV6-1,.,TRBJ2-7,.
CASIKQGGAEAFF,TGTGCCAGCATTAAACAGGGAGGCGCTGAAGCTTTCTTT,TRBV27,.,TRBJ1-1,many
CASSLDWAGVNEQFF,TGTGCCAGCAGCTTAGATTGGGCGGGAGTCAATGAGCAGTTCTTC,TRBV11-3,TRBD2,TRBJ2-1,few
CASTRQDNTGELFF,TGTGCCAGCACTAGACAGGATAACACCGGGGAGCTGTTTTTT,TRBV12-3/TRBV12-4,.,TRBJ2-2,few
CASSLGAGRIYEQYF,TGTGCCAGCAGTCTGGGGGCGGGGCGGATTTACGAGCAGTACTTC,TRBV3-1,.,TRBJ2-7,few
CASSWTGSSYNEQFF,TGCGCCAGCAGCTGGACAGGGAGCTCCTACAATGAGCAGTTCTTC,TRBV5-1,TRBD1,TRBJ2-1,many
CASSLGLALYNEQFF,TGCGCCAGCAGCTTGGGGCTAGCGCTCTACAATGAGCAGTTCTTC,TRBV5-1,.,TRBJ2-1,.
CASRHSGRYSNQPQHF,TGTGCCAGCAGACATTCAGGGAGGTATAGCAATCAGCCCCAGCATTTT,TRBV28,.,TRBJ1-5,.
CASSPEGRGNIQYF,TGTGCCAGCAGTCCGGAAGGGCGGGGGAACATTCAGTACTTC,TRBV12-3/TRBV12-4,TRBD2,TRBJ2-4,few
CAISATGQVGRGYGYTF,TGTGCCATCAGTGCCACCGGACAGGTCGGGAGGGGCTATGGCTACACCTTC,TRBV10-3,TRBD1,TRBJ1-2,few
CASSPSPGQYYNEQFF,TGTGCCAGCTCACCTTCTCCGGGACAGTATTACAATGAGCAGTTCTTC,TRBV18,TRBD1,TRBJ2-1,.
CASSQVAGGLATNEKLFF,TGTGCCAGCAGCCAAGTGGCAGGGGGCCTTGCAACTAATGAAAAACTGTTTTTT,TRBV14,TRBD1,TRBJ1-4,.
CASSLRGVRSGNTIYF,TGTGCCAGCAGTTTAAGGGGCGTAAGGTCTGGAAACACCATATATTTT,TRBV12-3/TRBV12-4,.,TRBJ1-3,few
CASTGGAGAYNEQFF,TGTGCCAGTACGGGGGGAGCGGGGGCCTACAATGAGCAGTTCTTC,TRBV19,TRBD2,TRBJ2-1,few
CASSLRGNGELFF,TGTGCCAGCAGTCTCAGGGGCAACGGGGAGCTGTTTTTT,TRBV12-3/TRBV12-4,.,TRBJ2-2,many
CATSEVGNEQFF,TGTGCCACCAGTGAGGTAGGAAATGAGCAGTTCTTC,TRBV24-1,.,TRBJ2-1,.
CASSQGVTANTEAFF,TGTGCCAGCAGCCAAGGGGTGACAGCGAACACTGAAGCTTTCTTT,TRBV4-2,.,TRBJ1-1,.
CASSLSGVRTDTQYF,TGTGCCAGCAGCTTATCCGGGGTACGGACAGATACGCAGTATTTT,TRBV5-5,.,TRBJ2-3,many
CASSQDSGVYNEQFF,TGTGCCAGCAGCCAAGATTCAGGGGTCTACAATGAGCAGTTCTTC,TRBV3-1,.,TRBJ2-1,.
CASSSNTGGEQYF,TGTGCCAGCTCATCTAACACCGGAGGCGAGCAGTACTTC,TRBV18,.,TRBJ2-7,.
CASSHTKGRGGQETQYF,TGTGCCAGCAGTCATACCAAAGGGCGGGGGGGGCAAGAGACCCAGTACTTC,TRBV4-2,TRBD2,TRBJ2-5,.
CASRRGSIPYEQYF,TGTGCCAGCAGGAGGGGGTCGATCCCTTACGAGCAGTACTTC,TRBV7-9,.,TRBJ2-7,few
CASSARETGIAGELFF,TGTGCCAGCAGCGCCCGGGAGACAGGGATCGCCGGGGAGCTGTTTTTT,TRBV9,.,TRBJ2-2,.
CASSPGLAGGQDTQYF,TGCGCCAGCAGCCCGGGACTAGCGGGAGGTCAAGATACGCAGTATTTT,TRBV5-1,TRBD2,TRBJ2-3,many
CASSLIGTAEAFF,TGCGCCAGCAGCTTGATTGGGACCGCGGAAGCTTTCTTT,TRBV5-1,.,TRBJ1-1,.
CATSTSPTGVRNQPQHF,TGTGCCACCAGCACCAGCCCGACAGGGGTTCGCAATCAGCCCCAGCATTTT,TRBV15,TRBD1,TRBJ1-5,.
CASSPATGYEQYF,TGCGCCAGCAGCCCGGCTACGGGCTACGAGCAGTACTTC,TRBV5-1,.,TRBJ2-7,.
CASSAILVGLNYGYTF,TGTGCCAGTAGCGCTATTTTAGTGGGACTTAACTATGGCTACACCTTC,TRBV19,.,TRBJ1-2,.
CASSEYGPAGELFF,TGTGCCAGCAGTGAATATGGTCCCGCCGGGGAGCTGTTTTTT,TRBV25-1,.,TRBJ2-2,.
CATRPTGGNTQYF,TGTGCCACCAGGCCGACTGGTGGGAATACGCAGTATTTT,TRBV24-1,.,TRBJ2-3,.
CASSVRTASNTEAFF,TGTGCCAGTAGTGTCCGGACAGCCTCGAACACTGAAGCTTTCTTT,TRBV19,.,TRBJ1-1,.
CASSSDGQGGQPQHF,TGCGCCAGCAGCTCTGACGGACAGGGGGGTCAGCCCCAGCATTTT,TRBV5-1,TRBD1,TRBJ1-5,many